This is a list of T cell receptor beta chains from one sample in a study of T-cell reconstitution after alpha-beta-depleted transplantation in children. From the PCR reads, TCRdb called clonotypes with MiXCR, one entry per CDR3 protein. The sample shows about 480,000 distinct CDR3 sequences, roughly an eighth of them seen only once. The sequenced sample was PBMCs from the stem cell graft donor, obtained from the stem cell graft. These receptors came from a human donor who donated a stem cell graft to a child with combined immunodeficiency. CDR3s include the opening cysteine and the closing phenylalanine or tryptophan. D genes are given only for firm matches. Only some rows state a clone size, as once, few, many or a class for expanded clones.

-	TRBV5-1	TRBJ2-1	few	CASSLDVSAYNEQFF	TGCGCCAGCAGCTTGGACGTAAGCGCCTACAATGAGCAGTTCTTC
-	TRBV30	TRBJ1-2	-	CAWEGGSVRYGYTF	TGTGCCTGGGAGGGAGGGTCGGTCCGCTATGGCTACACCTTC
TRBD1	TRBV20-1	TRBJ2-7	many	CSAPDRSSYEQYF	TGCAGTGCTCCGGACAGGAGTAGCTACGAGCAGTACTTC
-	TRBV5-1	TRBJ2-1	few	CASSHTGQRDYNEQFF	TGCGCCAGCAGCCACACCGGACAGAGGGACTACAATGAGCAGTTCTTC
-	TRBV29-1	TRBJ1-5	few	CSVGSRGDAPQHF	TGCAGCGTTGGATCTCGGGGGGACGCGCCCCAGCATTTT
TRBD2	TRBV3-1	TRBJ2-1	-	CASTLLAGTRSNEQFF	TGTGCCAGCACCCTACTAGCGGGGACTAGATCGAATGAGCAGTTCTTC
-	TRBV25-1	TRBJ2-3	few	CASSGPPKHTDTQYF	TGTGCCAGCAGTGGACCGCCCAAACATACGGATACGCAGTATTTT
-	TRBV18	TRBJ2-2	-	CASSPRRPGIGGSVNTGELFF	TGTGCCAGCTCACCACGACGTCCTGGAATCGGGGGCTCGGTGAACACCGGGGAGCTGTTTTTT
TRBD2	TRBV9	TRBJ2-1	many	CASSVDPAGVPNEQFF	TGTGCCAGCAGCGTAGACCCGGCGGGAGTACCCAATGAGCAGTTCTTC
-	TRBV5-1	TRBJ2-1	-	CASSPGRFMEDSYNEQFF	TGCGCCAGCAGCCCTGGAAGGTTCATGGAGGACTCCTACAATGAGCAGTTCTTC
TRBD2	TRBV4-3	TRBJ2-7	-	CASSQDLKWGGGASGEQYF	TGCGCCAGCAGCCAAGATCTCAAGTGGGGCGGGGGAGCTAGCGGTGAGCAGTACTTC
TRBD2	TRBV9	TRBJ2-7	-	CASSVEAGGPYEQYF	TGTGCCAGCAGCGTAGAAGCGGGGGGGCCCTACGAGCAGTACTTC
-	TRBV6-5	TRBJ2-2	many	CASSYSPGNTGELFF	TGTGCCAGCAGTTACTCGCCGGGGAACACCGGGGAGCTGTTTTTT
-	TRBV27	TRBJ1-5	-	CASSLSWRQFQPQHF	TGTGCCAGCAGTTTATCGTGGAGACAGTTCCAGCCCCAGCATTTT
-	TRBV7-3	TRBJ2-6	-	CASSLLASGANVLTF	TGTGCCAGCAGCTTACTGGCCTCTGGGGCCAACGTCCTGACTTTC
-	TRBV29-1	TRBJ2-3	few	CSVRLGTTDTQYF	TGCAGTGTTAGACTAGGAACCACAGATACGCAGTATTTT
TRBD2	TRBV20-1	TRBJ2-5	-	CSADGLAGPQETQYF	TGCAGTGCCGACGGACTAGCGGGCCCTCAAGAGACCCAGTACTTC
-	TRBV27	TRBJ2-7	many	CATMGGGLMTSYEQYF	TGTGCCACCATGGGAGGGGGCCTTATGACTTCCTACGAGCAGTACTTC
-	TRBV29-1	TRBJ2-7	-	CSVEGGGPGTVEQYF	TGCAGCGTTGAAGGGGGGGGGCCAGGGACGGTTGAGCAGTACTTC
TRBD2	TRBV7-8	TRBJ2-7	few	CASSLVGGLALWDEQYF	TGTGCCAGCAGCTTAGTAGGAGGACTAGCTCTTTGGGACGAGCAGTACTTC
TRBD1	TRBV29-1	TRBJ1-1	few	CSVEETGGAPMNTEAFF	TGCAGCGTGGAAGAAACAGGGGGCGCCCCCATGAACACTGAAGCTTTCTTT
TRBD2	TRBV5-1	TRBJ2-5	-	CASSSSTSGNFQETQYF	TGCGCCAGCAGCTCCTCAACTAGCGGGAATTTTCAAGAGACCCAGTACTTC
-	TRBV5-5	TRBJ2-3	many	CASSSGLATDTQYF	TGTGCCAGCAGTTCCGGCCTAGCCACAGATACGCAGTATTTT
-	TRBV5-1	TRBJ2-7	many	CASSLEPGRIYEQYF	TGCGCCAGCAGCTTGGAGCCGGGACGGATCTACGAGCAGTACTTC
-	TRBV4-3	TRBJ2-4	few	CASSRTRADIQYF	TGCGCCAGCAGCCGAACCAGGGCCGACATTCAGTACTTC
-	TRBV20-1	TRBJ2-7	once	CSATGTVSYEQYF	TGCAGTGCAACCGGGACGGTCTCCTACGAGCAGTACTTC
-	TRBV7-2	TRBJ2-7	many	CASSLGTIPYEQYF	TGTGCCAGCAGCCTCGGGACAATCCCCTACGAGCAGTACTTC
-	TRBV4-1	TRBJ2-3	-	CASSQITARDTQYF	TGCGCCAGCAGCCAAATAACCGCTCGGGATACGCAGTATTTT
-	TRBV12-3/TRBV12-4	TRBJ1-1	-	CASSFGQPNTEAFF	TGTGCCAGCAGTTTTGGGCAGCCGAACACTGAAGCTTTCTTT